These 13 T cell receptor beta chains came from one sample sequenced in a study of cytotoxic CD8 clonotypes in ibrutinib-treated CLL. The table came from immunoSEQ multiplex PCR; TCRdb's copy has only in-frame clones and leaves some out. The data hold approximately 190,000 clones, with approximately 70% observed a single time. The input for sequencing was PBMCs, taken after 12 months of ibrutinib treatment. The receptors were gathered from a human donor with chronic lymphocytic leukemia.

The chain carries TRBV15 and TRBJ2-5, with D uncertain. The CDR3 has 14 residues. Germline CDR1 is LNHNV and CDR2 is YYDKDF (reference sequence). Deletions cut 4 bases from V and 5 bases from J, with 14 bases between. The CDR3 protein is CATSIRSRMETQYF. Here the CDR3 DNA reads TGTGCCACCAGCATCCGGAGCCGAATGGAGACCCAGTACTTC.

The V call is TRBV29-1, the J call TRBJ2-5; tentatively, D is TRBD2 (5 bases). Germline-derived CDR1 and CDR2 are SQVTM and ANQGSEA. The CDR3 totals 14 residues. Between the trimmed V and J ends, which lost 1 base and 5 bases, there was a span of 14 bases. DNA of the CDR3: TGCAGCGTTGAAGGGGCGGGCAGAGGGGAGACCCAGTACTTC. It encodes CSVEGAGRGETQYF.

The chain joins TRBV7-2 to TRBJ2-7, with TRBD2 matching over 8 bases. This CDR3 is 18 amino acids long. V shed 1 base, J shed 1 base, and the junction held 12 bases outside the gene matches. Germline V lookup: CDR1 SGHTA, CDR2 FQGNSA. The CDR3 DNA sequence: TGTGCCAGCAGCTTAGAAGTATTCGGGAGGGCTTTGTCCTACGAGCAGTACTTC. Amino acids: CASSLEVFGRALSYEQYF.

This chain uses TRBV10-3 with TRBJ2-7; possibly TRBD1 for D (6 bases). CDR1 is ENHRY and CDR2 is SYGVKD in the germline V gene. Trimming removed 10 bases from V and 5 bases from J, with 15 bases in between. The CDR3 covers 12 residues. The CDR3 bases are TGTGCCAGCACCTCGACAGGCGACGAGCAGTACTTC. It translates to CASTSTGDEQYF.

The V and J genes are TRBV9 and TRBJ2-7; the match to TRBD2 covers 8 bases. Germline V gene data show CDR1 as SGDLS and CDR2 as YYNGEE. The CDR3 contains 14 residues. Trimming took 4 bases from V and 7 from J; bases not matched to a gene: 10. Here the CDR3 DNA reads TGTGCCAGCAGCTCCGGGACTAGTCCTCTGGAGCAGTACTTC. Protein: CASSSGTSPLEQYF.

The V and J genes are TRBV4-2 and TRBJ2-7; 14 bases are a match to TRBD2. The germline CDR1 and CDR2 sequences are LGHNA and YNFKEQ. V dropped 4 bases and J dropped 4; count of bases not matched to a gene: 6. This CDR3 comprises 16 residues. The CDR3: CASSPGTSGSIYEQYF. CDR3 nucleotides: TGTGCCAGCAGCCCCGGGACTAGCGGGAGTATTTACGAGCAGTACTTC.

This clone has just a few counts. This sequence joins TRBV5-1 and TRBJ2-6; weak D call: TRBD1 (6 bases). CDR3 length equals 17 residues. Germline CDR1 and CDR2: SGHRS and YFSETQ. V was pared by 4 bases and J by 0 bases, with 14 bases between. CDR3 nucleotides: TGCGCCAGCAGCCCGACAGGCCCGTACTCTGGGGCCAACGTCCTGACTTTC. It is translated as CASSPTGPYSGANVLTF.

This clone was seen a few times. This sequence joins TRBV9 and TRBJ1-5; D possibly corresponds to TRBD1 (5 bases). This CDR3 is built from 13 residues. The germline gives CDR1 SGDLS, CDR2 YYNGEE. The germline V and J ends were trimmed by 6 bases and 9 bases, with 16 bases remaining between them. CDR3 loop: CASTEGPEGPQHF. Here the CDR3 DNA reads TGTGCCAGCACTGAGGGACCGGAGGGGCCCCAGCATTTT.

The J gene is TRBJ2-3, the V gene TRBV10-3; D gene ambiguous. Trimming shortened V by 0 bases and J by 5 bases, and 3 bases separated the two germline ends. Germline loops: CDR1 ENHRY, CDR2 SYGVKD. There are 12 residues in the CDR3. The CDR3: CAISESRDTQYF. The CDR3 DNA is TGTGCCATCAGTGAGTCGAGAGATACGCAGTATTTT.

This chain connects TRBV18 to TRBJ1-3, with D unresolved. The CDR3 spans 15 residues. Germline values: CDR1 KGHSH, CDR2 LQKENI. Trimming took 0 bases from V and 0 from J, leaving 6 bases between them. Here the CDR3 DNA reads TGTGCCAGCTCACCACCGGTGTCCTCTGGAAACACCATATATTTT. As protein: CASSPPVSSGNTIYF.

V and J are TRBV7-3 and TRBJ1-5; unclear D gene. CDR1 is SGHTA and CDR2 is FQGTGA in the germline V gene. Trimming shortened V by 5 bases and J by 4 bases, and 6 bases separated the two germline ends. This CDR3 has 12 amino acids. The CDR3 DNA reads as TGTGCCAGCAGCCCCATAAATCAGCCCCAGCATTTT. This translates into CASSPINQPQHF.

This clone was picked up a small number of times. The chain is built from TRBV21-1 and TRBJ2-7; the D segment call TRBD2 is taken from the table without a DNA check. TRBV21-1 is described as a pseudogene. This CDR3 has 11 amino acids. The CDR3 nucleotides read TGTGCCAGTCTAGAGGTGGCCGAGCAGTACTTC. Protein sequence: CASLEVAEQYF.

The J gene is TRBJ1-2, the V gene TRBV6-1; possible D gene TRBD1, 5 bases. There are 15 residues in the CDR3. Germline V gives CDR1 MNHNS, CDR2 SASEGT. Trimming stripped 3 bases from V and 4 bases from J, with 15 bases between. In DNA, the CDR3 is TGTGCCAGCAGTGAGGGACGGAAGGGAGGCTATGGCTACACCTTC. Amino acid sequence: CASSEGRKGGYGYTF.